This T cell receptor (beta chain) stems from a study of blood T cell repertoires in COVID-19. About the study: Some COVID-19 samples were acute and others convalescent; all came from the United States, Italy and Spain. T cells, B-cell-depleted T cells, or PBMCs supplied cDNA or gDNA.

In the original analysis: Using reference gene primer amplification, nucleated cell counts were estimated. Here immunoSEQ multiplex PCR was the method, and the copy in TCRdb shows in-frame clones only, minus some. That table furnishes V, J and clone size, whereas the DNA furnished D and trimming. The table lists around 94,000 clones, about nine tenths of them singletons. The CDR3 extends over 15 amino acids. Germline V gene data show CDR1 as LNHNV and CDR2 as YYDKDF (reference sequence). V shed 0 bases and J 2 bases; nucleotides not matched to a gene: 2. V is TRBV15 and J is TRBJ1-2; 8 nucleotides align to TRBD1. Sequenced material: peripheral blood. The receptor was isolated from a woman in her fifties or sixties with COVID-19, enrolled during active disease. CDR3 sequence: CATSRDRDRNYGYTF. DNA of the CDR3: TGTGCCACCAGCAGAGATCGGGACAGGAACTATGGCTACACCTTC.